This T cell receptor beta chain emerged from a study of identical twins. TCRdb redid the calling of the 5' RACE reads with MiXCR, one entry per CDR3 protein. The sample comprises roughly 690,000 distinct CDR3 sequences, 21% of which are singletons, and around 4.5% rests with the top ten. The length of the CDR3 is 14 residues. Trimming left V 3 bases short and J 2 bases short, with 12 bases between. The germline CDR1 and CDR2 sequences are SGHDT and YYEEEE. The sample also formed part of further work on T cells expressing NK-cell markers.

The source material was PBMCs. This chain uses TRBV5-6 with TRBJ2-7, with D maybe TRBD1 (6 bases). This clonotype was sampled from a woman aged 18 to 35 in good health. As DNA, the CDR3 is TGTGCCAGCAGCTCCCTAGACAGGACCTACGAGCAGTACTTC. Residues: CASSSLDRTYEQYF.